This entry lists 21 T cell receptor beta chains sequenced from one sample in a study of T cell changes during pregnancy in multiple sclerosis. Some clones are missing from TCRdb's copy, which holds only in-frame ones; the method was immunoSEQ multiplex PCR. The data hold roughly 40,000 clones, with over 85% observed a single time. Sequencing used peripheral blood, obtained before pregnancy. These TCRs come from a female donor with multiple sclerosis, enrolled in a pregnancy study.

The chain links TRBV2 to TRBJ2-7, with a tentative D call TRBD1 (5 bases). The V and J ends lost 7 bases and 3 bases respectively, with 10 bases between them. The CDR3 spans 12 residues. Germline-derived CDR1 and CDR2 are SNHLY and FYNNEI. The CDR3 loop is CASKQEHYEQYF. For the CDR3, the DNA is TGTGCCAGCAAACAGGAGCACTACGAGCAGTACTTC.

The chain recombines TRBV18 with TRBJ2-7; 9 nucleotides align to TRBD1. The V segment lost 5 bases and the J segment 5 bases; nucleotides outside the gene matches: 4. Germline CDR1 is KGHSH and CDR2 is LQKENI. This CDR3 comprises 13 residues. Written as DNA, the CDR3 is TGTGCCAGCTCAAGGGACAGGGACAACGAGCAGTACTTC. This encodes CASSRDRDNEQYF.

In DNA, the CDR3 is TGCAGCGGCGCGGGAGGAGAGCGGTTAGATACGCAGTATTTT. As protein: CSGAGGERLDTQYF. The gene calls are TRBV29-1 and TRBJ2-3; 8 bases agree with TRBD2. The length of the CDR3 is 14 residues. Germline-derived CDR1 and CDR2 are SQVTM and ANQGSEA. V was clipped by 7 bases and J by 5 bases; unmatched bases: 11.

The chain couples TRBV19 to TRBJ1-1; 8 bases agree with TRBD1. This CDR3 is built from 15 residues. V lost 5 bases, J lost 4 bases, and 9 bases stayed unmatched. Germline-derived CDR1 and CDR2 are LNHDA and SQIVND (reference sequence). The CDR3 bases are TGTGCCAGTAGTCTCATGACAGGGGTCGGCACTGAAGCTTTCTTT. This sequence encodes CASSLMTGVGTEAFF.

J is TRBJ1-1 and V is TRBV18; 8 bases agree with TRBD1. V lost 3 bases to trimming and J lost 5 bases; unmatched junction nucleotides: 5. CDR1 and CDR2 from the germline V gene are KGHSH and LQKENI. This CDR3 has 14 amino acids. In DNA form, the CDR3 reads TGTGCCAGCTCACCCGGACAGGGCGTGACTGAAGCTTTCTTT. As protein: CASSPGQGVTEAFF.

This clone showed up just once. V is TRBV18 and J is TRBJ1-1; D not certain. The CDR3 consists of 13 residues. Germline assignment: CDR1 KGHSH and CDR2 LQKENI. V was trimmed by 3 bases and J by 1 base, leaving 6 bases between them. The CDR3 here is CASSPNWNTEAFF. In DNA form, the CDR3 reads TGTGCCAGCTCACCCAACTGGAACACTGAAGCTTTCTTT.

This rearrangement joins TRBV5-6 to TRBJ1-5; unclear D gene. V was trimmed by 1 base and J by 1 base, leaving 9 bases between them. Germline values: CDR1 SGHDT, CDR2 YYEEEE. The CDR3 totals 15 residues. The CDR3 spells CASSLYPGSNQPQHF. The CDR3 DNA follows: TGTGCCAGCAGCTTGTACCCCGGGAGCAATCAGCCCCAGCATTTT.

The V call is TRBV27, the J call TRBJ2-7; a weak D match, TRBD2 (6 bases). Per germline, CDR1 MNHEY and CDR2 SMNVEV (reference sequence). The CDR3 extends over 14 amino acids. The ends were cut back, 7 bases at V and 7 bases at J, with 20 bases in the middle. CDR3 region: CASKSRDSYGEQYF. CDR3 nucleotide sequence: TGTGCCAGCAAAAGCCGGGACTCCTATGGGGAGCAGTACTTC.

This chain links TRBV28 with TRBJ2-7; 15 bases align to TRBD2. V dropped 6 bases and J dropped 6; count of bases not matched to a gene: 12. CDR1 and CDR2 (germline): MDHEN, SYDVKM. This CDR3 region has 17 residues. CDR3 nucleotide sequence: TGTGCCAGCAGCCATCAAGGACTAGCGGGAGGGCCTTTCGAGCAGTACTTC. Its translation is CASSHQGLAGGPFEQYF.

V gene TRBV6-5 combines with J gene TRBJ2-1, with D possibly TRBD2 on 6 matching bases. Germline V gene lookup returns CDR1 MNHEY and CDR2 SVGAGI. The CDR3 is 15 amino acids. The V end lost 5 bases, the J end lost 9 bases, and 20 bases lay between the germline ends. The CDR3 region is CASSPPGLASAEQFF. CDR3 nucleotides: TGTGCCAGCAGTCCTCCCGGGCTAGCGTCGGCTGAGCAGTTCTTC.

The CDR3 sequence: CASSPGGGLAGKETQYF. The CDR3 nucleotides are TGCGCCAGCAGCCCCGGGGGCGGACTAGCGGGAAAAGAGACCCAGTACTTC. The rearrangement joins TRBV4-1 to TRBJ2-5, with 12 bases that match TRBD2. V shed 4 bases, J shed 3 bases, and the junction held 9 bases outside the gene matches. CDR1 MGHRA and CDR2 YSYEKL come from the germline V gene. CDR3 size: 17 residues.

The V call is TRBV9, the J call TRBJ2-5; TRBD1 matches at 7 bases. The CDR3 totals 16 residues. From germline, CDR1 is SGDLS and CDR2 YYNGEE. J was trimmed by 0 bases and V by 3 bases; bases with no gene match: 8. The CDR3 is CASSGQGGKYQETQYF. CDR3 nucleotides: TGTGCCAGCAGCGGACAGGGCGGAAAGTACCAAGAGACCCAGTACTTC.

V and J are TRBV6-1 and TRBJ2-7, with D maybe TRBD1 (7 bases). Between the trimmed V and J ends, which lost 11 bases and 3 bases, there was a span of 17 bases. The CDR3 has 13 residues. The V gene's germline CDR1 is MNHNS and CDR2 SASEGT. Written as DNA, the CDR3 is TGTGCCGGAGGGACAGTGGCCGACTACGAGCAGTACTTC. Translation gives CAGGTVADYEQYF.

The CDR3 reads CASSPSDDTGYTF. In DNA form, the CDR3 reads TGTGCCAGCTCACCTTCCGACGACACTGGCTACACCTTC. The rearrangement links TRBV18 to TRBJ1-2; D not certain. CDR1 is KGHSH, CDR2 LQKENI, per germline. There are 13 residues in the CDR3. The germline V and J ends were trimmed by 3 bases and 7 bases, with 12 bases remaining between them.

This chain uses TRBV27 with TRBJ2-7, with 7 bases aligning to TRBD1. The length of the CDR3 is 15 residues. V was clipped by 4 bases and J by 6 bases; unmatched bases: 12. Germline lookup yields CDR1 MNHEY and CDR2 SMNVEV (reference sequence). The CDR3 spells CASSSGLGTASEQYF. The CDR3 DNA sequence: TGTGCCAGCAGTTCTGGCCTAGGGACAGCTTCCGAGCAGTACTTC.

The V and J genes are TRBV9 and TRBJ2-3; the D gene is possibly TRBD2 (6 bases). This CDR3 is built from 17 residues. CDR1 and CDR2 (germline): SGDLS, YYNGEE. Deletions cut 1 base from V and 5 bases from J, with 20 bases between. The CDR3 protein is CASSVTPSVNLGDTQYF. The CDR3 DNA sequence: TGTGCCAGCAGCGTAACTCCTAGCGTAAACCTGGGAGATACGCAGTATTTT.

V is TRBV11-3 and J is TRBJ2-1; 7 nucleotides align to TRBD2. The CDR3 extends over 13 amino acids. Unmatched junction bases numbered 7, after V lost 2 bases and J lost 12 bases. CDR1 is SGHNT, CDR2 YENEEA, per germline. The CDR3 region has the DNA TGTGCCAGCAGCTTAATTAGGGGAGGGCCGCAGTTCTTC. It encodes CASSLIRGGPQFF.

V gene TRBV5-5 combines with J gene TRBJ2-1, with D possibly matching TRBD2 (6 bases). Germline CDR1 is SGHKS and CDR2 is YYEKEE (reference sequence). V lost 4 bases, J lost 0 bases, and 14 bases lay in between. The CDR3 is made up of 16 amino acids. CDR3 sequence reads: CASSAIAVVSYNEQFF. CDR3 coding DNA: TGTGCCAGCAGCGCAATAGCGGTGGTCTCCTACAATGAGCAGTTCTTC.

This chain uses TRBV28 with TRBJ1-2; TRBD1 aligns across 9 bases. The trim removed 7 bases at V and 7 bases at J, leaving 19 bases unmatched. The CDR3 extends over 17 amino acids. Looked up from germline, CDR1 is MDHEN and CDR2 is SYDVKM. CDR3 amino acids: CASTLPHPGQGYGGYTF. In DNA, the CDR3 is TGTGCCAGCACCCTCCCCCACCCGGGACAGGGATACGGTGGCTACACCTTC.

V and J are TRBV30 and TRBJ2-7; TRBD1 matches at 11 bases. With 8 bases clipped from V and 6 bases from J, the junction kept 18 bases outside the gene matches. This CDR3 region has 16 residues. CDR1 and CDR2 from the germline V gene are GTSNPN and SVGIG (reference sequence). For the CDR3, the DNA is TGTGCCCTCTATCCCGGTTGGGACAGGGGGTTACGCGAGCAGTACTTC. Translated, it gives CALYPGWDRGLREQYF.

V is TRBV11-2 and J is TRBJ2-1; D not certain. The CDR3 spans 15 residues. Germline V CDR1 and CDR2: SGHAT, FQNNGV. Between the trimmed V and J ends, which lost 5 bases and 5 bases, there was a span of 16 bases. The chain's CDR3 is CASSPALRLNNEQFF. The CDR3, as DNA: TGTGCCAGCAGCCCCGCCTTAAGACTCAACAATGAGCAGTTCTTC.